Following are 25 T cell receptor beta chains from one sample sequenced in a study of shared clonotypes between healthy human individuals. Positive CCR7 selection of CD45RO-negative cells yielded the naive CD8 cells, and terminally differentiated effector memory CD45RA+ cells were excluded. Clones were sequenced by immunoSEQ multiplex PCR, and TCRdb holds only the in-frame ones, with some missing. The repertoire holds 650,000 to 800,000 clones, with around 92% as singletons. Sequenced input: naive CD8+ T cells sorted from blood. The origin of the receptors is a man aged 25 to 45 in good health.

The chain couples TRBV21-1 to TRBJ2-3. TRBV21-1 is annotated as a pseudogene. The length of the CDR3 is 14 residues. CDR3 amino acids: CASTRDGGTDTQYF. As DNA, the CDR3 is TGTGCCAGCACCCGTGATGGGGGCACAGATACGCAGTATTTT.

The V and J genes are TRBV6-6 and TRBJ1-2; possibly TRBD1 for D (6 bases). Between the trimmed V and J ends, which lost 2 bases and 2 bases, there was a span of 12 bases. Germline values: CDR1 MNHNY, CDR2 SVGAGI (reference sequence). The CDR3 is made up of 15 amino acids. The CDR3 DNA follows: TGTGCCAGCAGTTACCTTGGGACAACGAACTATGGCTACACCTTC. It yields the protein CASSYLGTTNYGYTF.

V and J are TRBV5-6 and TRBJ2-5, with D perhaps assigned TRBD1 or TRBD2 (5 bases each). Germline CDR1 reads SGHDT; CDR2 reads YYEEEE. V lost 3 bases and J 2 bases, leaving 14 bases between the germline ends. This CDR3 contains 15 residues. CDR3 in amino acids: CASSWGFQGQETQYF. CDR3 in DNA: TGTGCCAGCAGCTGGGGGTTTCAGGGTCAAGAGACCCAGTACTTC.

This chain connects TRBV9 to TRBJ2-2; D is perhaps TRBD1 or TRBD2 (5 bases each). The CDR3 consists of 15 residues. Germline V gene lookup returns CDR1 SGDLS and CDR2 YYNGEE. V shed 3 bases and J shed 1 base, with 10 bases lying between them. The CDR3 region is CASSEGTVNTGELFF. The DNA of the CDR3 is TGTGCCAGCAGCGAAGGGACGGTGAACACCGGGGAGCTGTTTTTT.

CDR3 residues: CASSSVTSGVLRTQYF. In nucleotides, the CDR3 is TGTGCCAGCAGCTCGGTTACTAGCGGGGTCCTGCGAACCCAGTACTTC. The chain recombines TRBV11-2 with TRBJ2-5, with 10 bases aligning to TRBD2. The V gene's germline CDR1 is SGHAT and CDR2 FQNNGV. This CDR3 spans 16 amino acids. Germline trimming cut 4 bases from V and 8 bases from J; bases unmatched to any gene: 13.

The rearrangement uses TRBV7-9 and TRBJ2-7; either TRBD1 or TRBD2 may fit D (5 bases each). Trimming shortened V by 2 bases and J by 1 base, and 18 bases separated the two germline ends. This CDR3 contains 17 residues. Per the germline V gene, CDR1 is SEHNR and CDR2 is FQNEAQ (reference sequence). The CDR3 loop reads CASSLSRTEDKSYEQYF. DNA for the CDR3: TGTGCCAGCAGCTTATCCCGGACGGAGGACAAGTCCTACGAGCAGTACTTC. Full variable domain (missing parts from reference TRBV7-9 and TRBJ2-7): DTGVSQNPRHKITKRGQNVTFRCDPISEHNRLYWYRQTLGQGPEFLTYFQNEAQLEKSRLLSDRFSAERPKGSFSTLEIQRTEQGDSAMYLCASSLSRTEDKSYEQYFGPGTRLTVT.

This clone was counted once. The genes are TRBV29-1 and TRBJ2-3; 13 bases map to TRBD2. This CDR3 comprises 15 residues. Germline CDR1 reads SQVTM; CDR2 reads ANQGSEA. J gave up 2 bases and V 6 bases, and 5 bases lay outside the gene matches. CDR3 DNA: TGCAGCGTAGATGGGACTAGCGGGGACACAGATACGCAGTATTTT. Its translation: CSVDGTSGDTDTQYF.

The chain couples TRBV19 to TRBJ1-3, with D perhaps TRBD1 (6 bases). The V end was cut by 5 bases, the J end by 0 bases, with 11 bases between. The CDR3 is made up of 15 amino acids. The V gene's germline CDR1 is LNHDA and CDR2 SQIVND (reference sequence). The CDR3 loop is CASSAGGVSGNTIYF. CDR3 bases: TGTGCCAGTAGTGCCGGGGGCGTCTCTGGAAACACCATATATTTT.

The chain employs TRBV27 and TRBJ2-2; D remains unclear. The germline V and J ends were trimmed by 6 bases and 4 bases, with 12 bases remaining between them. The CDR3 runs to 14 residues. The V gene's germline CDR1 is MNHEY and CDR2 SMNVEV (reference sequence). The CDR3 region is CASRTTGSTGELFF. CDR3 in DNA: TGTGCCAGCAGGACGACCGGTTCCACCGGGGAGCTGTTTTTT.

A word on this clone: Other DNA sequences in this sample translate to the same CDR3. The chain is built from TRBV7-9 and TRBJ1-1; TRBD1 is a possible D gene (6 bases). The CDR3 contains 12 residues. V was cut by 6 bases and J by 11 bases, with 16 bases left in between. Germline V gives CDR1 SEHNR, CDR2 FQNEAQ (reference sequence). CDR3 residues: CASSLGGRGAFF. The CDR3 coding sequence is TGTGCCAGCAGTCTAGGGGGGCGCGGGGCTTTCTTT.

This chain links TRBV13 with TRBJ2-7; maybe TRBD2 (5 bases). The CDR3 is 12 amino acids. Trimming shortened V by 0 bases and J by 5 bases, and 5 bases separated the two germline ends. The germline gives CDR1 PRHDT, CDR2 FYEKMQ (reference sequence). The CDR3 region has the DNA TGTGCCAGCAGCTTAGGGGGAGACGAGCAGTACTTC. Encoded protein: CASSLGGDEQYF.

This clone was seen more than once but under ten times. This may be a read error: a much more frequent sequence differs by one nucleotide. The identical CDR3 is also encoded by other nucleotide sequences in the sample. CDR3 nucleotides: TGTGCCAGCAGCTTAGGCCCGAGCTCCTACAATGAGCAGTTCTTC. Translation gives CASSLGPSSYNEQFF. This chain connects TRBV7-8 to TRBJ2-1; D gene ambiguous. This CDR3 contains 15 residues. V was pared by 1 base and J by 0 bases, with 7 bases between. Germline V gene lookup returns CDR1 SGHVS and CDR2 FQNEAQ.

The rearrangement uses TRBV4-1 and TRBJ2-1; 10 bases align to TRBD2. The germline V gene has CDR1 MGHRA and CDR2 YSYEKL. Trimming at V came to 8 bases and at J to 4 bases, leaving 5 bases not matched to a gene. The CDR3 runs 14 residues. The CDR3 spells CASALAGEYNEQFF. The CDR3 DNA reads TGCGCCAGCGCTCTAGCGGGGGAATACAATGAGCAGTTCTTC.

This clone was counted once. The rearrangement links TRBV5-1 to TRBJ1-1; D is ambiguous. Germline CDR1 and CDR2: SGHRS and YFSETQ. CDR3 length: 13 residues. V lost 2 bases and J 1 base, leaving 6 bases between the germline ends. CDR3 DNA sequence: TGCGCCAGCAGCTTTGGTTGGAACACTGAAGCTTTCTTT. Its protein product is CASSFGWNTEAFF.

The J gene is TRBJ2-5, the V gene TRBV27; D possibly corresponds to TRBD1 (6 bases). In germline, CDR1 is MNHEY, CDR2 SMNVEV (reference sequence). V was pared by 2 bases and J by 0 bases, with 13 bases between. The CDR3 contains 16 residues. This CDR3 reads CASSLGWTVYQETQYF. The CDR3 DNA reads as TGTGCCAGCAGTTTAGGGTGGACAGTGTACCAAGAGACCCAGTACTTC.

This sequence joins TRBV2 and TRBJ2-5; 8 bases fit TRBD1. V lost 10 bases and J lost 2; bases outside the gene matches: 3. The CDR3 length is 12 residues. Germline loops: CDR1 SNHLY, CDR2 FYNNEI. The DNA for the CDR3 is TGTGCCATCCGGACAGGGCAAGAGACCCAGTACTTC. It encodes CAIRTGQETQYF.

Written as DNA, the CDR3 is TGCGCCAGCAGTGATACCGGGACAGGGGGCATGGCTGAAGCTTTCTTT. Amino acid sequence: CASSDTGTGGMAEAFF. V is TRBV10-1 and J is TRBJ1-1; TRBD1 aligns across 12 bases. V shed 3 bases, J shed 6 bases, and the junction held 8 bases outside the gene matches. The CDR3 length is 16 residues. Germline V gene sequence: CDR1 WNHNN, CDR2 SYGVQD (reference sequence).

The chain has TRBV28 and TRBJ2-3, with 7 bases that match TRBD2. With V trimmed by 8 bases and J by 6 bases, 14 bases remained unmatched. This CDR3 contains 15 residues. Germline CDR1 and CDR2: MDHEN and SYDVKM. The CDR3 nucleotides are TGTGCCAGCCGTACAACCCTAGCCGGGAGGGATACGCAGTATTTT. Protein: CASRTTLAGRDTQYF.

The rearrangement uses TRBV7-6 and TRBJ2-1; no reliable D call. Germline values: CDR1 SGHVS, CDR2 FNYEAQ. CDR3 length: 15 residues. The germline V and J ends were trimmed by 2 bases and 2 bases, with 10 bases remaining between them. The CDR3 region is CASSLYSPTYNEQFF. In DNA form, the CDR3 reads TGTGCCAGCAGCTTATACAGTCCCACCTACAATGAGCAGTTCTTC.

Notes on this clone: Within the sample, other DNA sequences also encode this same CDR3. The V call is TRBV27, the J call TRBJ2-1, with D possibly matching TRBD2 (5 bases). V lost 5 bases, J lost 8 bases, and 10 bases lay in between. The V gene's germline CDR1 is MNHEY and CDR2 SMNVEV (reference sequence). The CDR3 is made up of 12 amino acids. The CDR3 loop is CASSLLGDEQFF. The CDR3 nucleotides are TGTGCCAGCAGTCTCCTCGGGGATGAGCAGTTCTTC.

The chain links TRBV7-7 to TRBJ2-2; no clear D gene. The CDR3 is 16 residues long. CDR1 is SSHAT and CDR2 is FNYEAQ in the germline V gene (reference sequence). V lost 5 bases and J lost 0, with 13 bases in between. This CDR3 reads CASSPVRDSNTGELFF. CDR3 sequence (DNA): TGTGCCAGCAGCCCAGTTCGCGACTCGAACACCGGGGAGCTGTTTTTT. Drawing the rest from reference TRBV7-7 and TRBJ2-2, the complete variable domain is GAGVSQSPRYKVTKRGQDVTLRCDPISSHATLYWYQQALGQGPEFLTYFNYEAQPDKSGLPSDRFSAERPEGSISTLTIQRTEQRDSAMYRCASSPVRDSNTGELFFGEGSRLTVL.

This clone was observed a single time. The chain joins TRBV29-1 to TRBJ2-1; 7 positions match TRBD2. CDR3 size: 15 residues. V lost 0 bases to trimming and J lost 7 bases; unmatched junction nucleotides: 9. In germline, CDR1 is SQVTM, CDR2 ANQGSEA. This chain's CDR3 is CSVEDGIREENEQFF. CDR3 coding DNA: TGCAGCGTTGAAGACGGTATTCGGGAGGAAAATGAGCAGTTCTTC.

The chain carries TRBV21-1 and TRBJ2-3; the table gives TRBD2 as D, unverified against the DNA. TRBV21-1 is recorded as a pseudogene. The CDR3 has 18 residues. The CDR3: CASSKGLLLAGDADTQYF. The CDR3 DNA reads TGTGCCAGCAGCAAAGGACTGTTACTAGCGGGAGACGCAGATACGCAGTATTTT.

The rearrangement joins TRBV7-6 to TRBJ2-1, with D possibly being TRBD2 (6 bases). Trimming left V 5 bases short and J 9 bases short, with 14 bases between. Germline CDR1 reads SGHVS; CDR2 reads FNYEAQ. The CDR3 consists of 13 residues. In DNA form, the CDR3 reads TGTGCCAGCAGCGCGGGGACCTTGGGTGAGCAGTTCTTC. Translation gives CASSAGTLGEQFF.

This chain connects TRBV7-2 to TRBJ2-3; TRBD2 matches 12 bases. Germline-derived CDR1 and CDR2 are SGHTA and FQGNSA. The J segment lost 7 bases and the V segment lost 4 bases, leaving 3 bases of the junction unmatched. The CDR3 extends over 14 amino acids. The chain's CDR3 is CASSSTSGSYTQYF. The CDR3 nucleotides are TGTGCCAGCAGCTCGACTAGCGGGAGTTATACGCAGTATTTT. Full variable domain (remainder filled in from reference TRBV7-2 and TRBJ2-3): GAGVSQSPSNKVTEKGKDVELRCDPISGHTALYWYRQSLGQGLEFLIYFQGNSAPDKSGLPSDRFSAERTGGSVSTLTIQRTQQEDSAVYLCASSSTSGSYTQYFGPGTRLTVL.